The rows below give T cell receptor beta chains drawn from one sample of a study of T cell repertoires in cytomegalovirus infection. In TCRdb, the reads were re-called with MiXCR into one record per CDR3 protein. This table holds around 300,000 distinct CDR3 sequences, about a quarter found once. Sequencing input: PBMCs. The receptor source for this set is a human donor in good health (CMV status not recorded). Some clones in this sample may be carry-over from other donors' samples. Each CDR3 is given without its conserved first and last residue.

j_call v_call cdr3_aa
TRBJ2-2 TRBV3-1 ASSQEGTVIGGELF
TRBJ2-7 TRBV7-2 ASSRGSSGYEQY
TRBJ1-4 TRBV20-1 SARDSGVGEKLF
TRBJ1-1 TRBV19 ASSIAANTEAF
TRBJ1-2 TRBV27 ASSLFPHEGSYGYT
TRBJ1-6 TRBV2 ASSGTGSSYNSPLH
TRBJ2-1 TRBV10-3 AISEYNEQF
TRBJ2-5 TRBV7-6 ASSPPPGGWEGETQY
TRBJ2-3 TRBV29-1 SAEIAGGPRTQY
TRBJ1-6 TRBV28 ASSLLDTSPLH
TRBJ1-6 TRBV11-3 ASSTGVDSPLH
TRBJ2-7 TRBV28 ASSLRSPYEQY
TRBJ1-1 TRBV6-6 ASRPKGQMNTEAF
TRBJ1-1 TRBV20-1 SAPGRGYTEAF
TRBJ1-5 TRBV11-2 ASSGGWGAGQPQH
TRBJ1-6 TRBV12-3/TRBV12-4 ASRRGPQSSYNSPLH
TRBJ2-1 TRBV7-2 ASILGLAGYNEQF
TRBJ2-1 TRBV7-8 ASSLVPLAGGVSYNEQF
TRBJ1-1 TRBV12-3/TRBV12-4 ASIPGQGRGTEAF
TRBJ2-5 TRBV7-2 ASSFNEKETQY
TRBJ2-5 TRBV20-1 SAHRPAGDLQETQY
TRBJ1-6 TRBV20-1 SARLGGQRYSPLH
TRBJ2-1 TRBV6-2/TRBV6-3 ASRRSGTSVSAEQF
TRBJ2-1 TRBV4-3 ASSQVRGGRGDEQF
TRBJ2-3 TRBV12-3/TRBV12-4 ASSLRSFTDTQY
TRBJ1-2 TRBV5-1 ASSLGRNSRPNYGYT
TRBJ1-5 TRBV20-1 SATRGTGAEDQPQH
TRBJ2-2 TRBV6-1 ASSTPRGRAPKNTGELF
TRBJ1-1 TRBV19 ASSILGVMNTEAF
TRBJ2-7 TRBV6-5 ASSYGGRASREQY
TRBJ1-6 TRBV6-5 ASSYSEPGGARPLH
TRBJ1-4 TRBV6-2/TRBV6-3 ASSYNPAHRVTNEKLF
TRBJ2-7 TRBV2 ASSDSTHNDEQY
TRBJ2-3 TRBV20-1 SARAVFPSSTDTQY
TRBJ2-7 TRBV28 ASKGQGWYEQY
TRBJ1-6 TRBV6-1 ASTRDRDNSPLH
TRBJ1-1 TRBV28 ASRTNVGGSRTEAF
TRBJ1-1 TRBV6-2/TRBV6-3 ASSQDRGRTEAF
TRBJ2-2 TRBV7-2 ASSPVMGELF
TRBJ2-7 TRBV11-1 ASSFRTALAYEQY
TRBJ1-5 TRBV5-6 ASSLGTGDKAGTNQPQH
TRBJ2-7 TRBV6-6 ASSYSIVQGSYEQY
TRBJ2-1 TRBV20-1 SARGQYNEQF
TRBJ2-3 TRBV7-4 ASSLVQSGTDTQY
TRBJ1-2 TRBV7-2 ASSLVEWNYGYT
TRBJ2-7 TRBV7-9 ASSMASGSYSYEQY
TRBJ2-5 TRBV6-8 ASSYRAGVMRAQY
TRBJ1-2 TRBV7-8 ASSLARDGYT
TRBJ1-1 TRBV28 AGGRPYRDTEAF
TRBJ2-2 TRBV7-8 ASSPPGVNTGELF
TRBJ2-1 TRBV6-6 ASSYGDPSYNEQF
TRBJ2-1 TRBV7-2 ASSLAVYNEQF
TRBJ1-1 TRBV18 ASSPGPGAGTEAF
TRBJ2-1 TRBV7-2 ASSPTQGRGSEQF